Below are 2 T cell receptor beta chains sequenced from a single sample in a study of control samples from healthy donors and cancer patients. Sequenced by immunoSEQ multiplex PCR; TCRdb stores in-frame clones only, minus some. Of some 150,000 clones detected, roughly 95% appear once; the ten largest clones hold 0.85% to 1.3%. What was sequenced was blood. The source is a woman aged 25 to 45 in good health.

The chain joins TRBV28 to TRBJ2-7; no clear D. Germline V CDR1 and CDR2: MDHEN, SYDVKM. CDR3 size: 15 residues. V lost 5 bases to trimming and J lost 0 bases, with 14 bases between them. DNA of the CDR3: TGTGCCAGCAGTACCGGACGGTCCAGCTCCTACGAGCAGTACTTC. This gives the protein CASSTGRSSSYEQYF.

V is TRBV5-1 and J is TRBJ1-1, with D possibly being TRBD1 (5 bases). The CDR3 is made up of 15 amino acids. Germline CDR1 reads SGHRS; CDR2 reads YFSETQ. V was shortened by 0 bases and J by 1 base, with 10 bases between the two germline ends. CDR3 protein: CASSLVPGTNTEAFF. CDR3 DNA sequence: TGCGCCAGCAGCTTGGTTCCAGGGACGAACACTGAAGCTTTCTTT.